This T cell receptor (beta chain) was retrieved from a study of shared clonotypes between healthy human individuals. Overall study results and limits: Clonotype sharing among donors, it was expected, would be affected by sequencing depth.

V dropped 2 bases and J dropped 6 bases, with 14 bases sitting between them. This CDR3 has 14 residues. Germline lookup yields CDR1 KGHSH and CDR2 LQKENI. Assay used: immunoSEQ multiplex PCR; TCRdb lists only in-frame clones, some missing. In the table there are about 2.4 million clones, roughly 93% of which are singletons. In the case of this clone: Its antigen is not identified.

The sequencing input was naive CD4+ T cells from PBMCs. Subset here: CD45RA+ positively selected. This sequence joins TRBV18 and TRBJ2-7, with D perhaps matching TRBD1 (5 bases). The source is a man aged 18 to 29 in good health. Some clones in this sample may be carry-over from other donors' samples. CDR3 sequence: CASSPYTGALEQYF. Written as DNA, the CDR3 is TGTGCCAGCTCACCATATACAGGAGCACTCGAGCAGTACTTC. Filled out from reference TRBV18 and TRBJ2-7, the complete variable domain reads NAGVMQNPRHLVRRRGQEARLRCSPMKGHSHVYWYRQLPEEGLKFMVYLQKENIIDESGMPKERFSAEFPKEGPSILRIQQVVRGDSAAYFCASSPYTGALEQYFGPGTRLTVT.